This T cell receptor beta chain was obtained from a study of Ad26.COV2.S vaccination and SARS-CoV-2 variants. The germline V gene has CDR1 LNHNV and CDR2 YYDKDF (reference sequence). V shed 3 bases and J shed 5 bases, with 14 bases lying between them. The CDR3 spans 15 residues. Profiled with immunoSEQ multiplex PCR; TCRdb holds only in-frame clones, not every one. The table has over 400,000 clones, approximately 92% seen once. Treatment indicated: some 19 received Ad26.COV2.S at low or high dose, single or two shots; five or six received placebo; per-sample allocation not given. Sampling occurred on day 63 after the first vaccine or placebo injection.

The receptor was derived from a person aged 18-60 years who received the Ad26.COV2.S COVID-19 vaccine or a placebo. The material was peripheral blood, obtained in a trial of Ad26.COV2.S vaccine versus placebo. The chain couples TRBV15 to TRBJ2-1; D may be TRBD1 or TRBD2 (5 bases each). The CDR3 loop is CATSRSRGLDNEQFF. The CDR3 DNA is TGTGCCACCAGCAGGTCGAGGGGCCTGGACAATGAGCAGTTCTTC.